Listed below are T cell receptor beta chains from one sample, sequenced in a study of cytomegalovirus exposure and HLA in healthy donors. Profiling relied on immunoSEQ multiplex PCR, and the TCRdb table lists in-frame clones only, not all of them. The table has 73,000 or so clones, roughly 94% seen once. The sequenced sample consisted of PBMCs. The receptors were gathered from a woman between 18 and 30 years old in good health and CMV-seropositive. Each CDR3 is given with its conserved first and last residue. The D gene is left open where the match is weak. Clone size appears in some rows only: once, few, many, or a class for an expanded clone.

CDR3 DNA: TGTGCCAGTTCGGGAAACTATGGCTACACCTTC; CDR3 protein: CASSGNYGYTF; clone size: -; D gene: -; V gene: TRBV28; J gene: TRBJ1-2
CDR3 DNA: TGCGCCAGCAGCCTAGGACTGAAATCACCCCTCCACTTT; CDR3 protein: CASSLGLKSPLHF; clone size: once; D gene: -; V gene: TRBV5-1; J gene: TRBJ1-6
CDR3 DNA: TGTGCCTCAGGGCCCGACAGGGACTTT; CDR3 protein: CASGPDRDF; clone size: -; D gene: TRBD1; V gene: TRBV19; J gene: TRBJ1-4
CDR3 DNA: TGTGCCAGCAGCAAAGGACAGGGGGTAAGGAACACTGAAGCTTTCTTT; CDR3 protein: CASSKGQGVRNTEAFF; clone size: -; D gene: -; V gene: TRBV21-1; J gene: TRBJ1-1
CDR3 DNA: TGTGCCAGCAGTGAATCTTTCGCCGGGGGGCAGTTCTTC; CDR3 protein: CASSESFAGGQFF; clone size: -; D gene: -; V gene: TRBV2; J gene: TRBJ2-1
CDR3 DNA: TGTGCTAGTGGTTTGGCATCCAGGGGGTTGACAATGGGTACTAACTATGGCTACACCTTC; CDR3 protein: CASGLASRGLTMGTNYGYTF; clone size: -; D gene: TRBD1; V gene: TRBV12-5; J gene: TRBJ1-2
CDR3 DNA: TGTGCCAGCAGCCCAGAGACTAGCGGGAGTTCTTATGAGCAGTTCTTC; CDR3 protein: CASSPETSGSSYEQFF; clone size: -; D gene: TRBD2; V gene: TRBV13; J gene: TRBJ2-1
CDR3 DNA: TGTGCCAGCAGTCGACAGGGGGCTAGTTACGAGCAGTACTTC; CDR3 protein: CASSRQGASYEQYF; clone size: -; D gene: TRBD1; V gene: TRBV6-5; J gene: TRBJ2-7
CDR3 DNA: TGTGCCACGCACAGGGAGAACACTGAAGCTTTCTTT; CDR3 protein: CATHRENTEAFF; clone size: -; D gene: -; V gene: TRBV6-1; J gene: TRBJ1-1
CDR3 DNA: TGTGCCACTATGGGGGGGACTAGAGATACGCAGTATTTT; CDR3 protein: CATMGGTRDTQYF; clone size: -; D gene: TRBD2; V gene: TRBV6-1; J gene: TRBJ2-3
CDR3 DNA: TGTGCCAGCAGGCTAGCGCGTATGACAGATACGCAGTATTTT; CDR3 protein: CASRLARMTDTQYF; clone size: -; D gene: -; V gene: TRBV7-3; J gene: TRBJ2-3
CDR3 DNA: TGTGCCAGCAGTGAAGCCTTAGCGGGAGCCTACGAGCAGTACTTC; CDR3 protein: CASSEALAGAYEQYF; clone size: -; D gene: TRBD2; V gene: TRBV6-1; J gene: TRBJ2-7
CDR3 DNA: TGTGCCATCAGTGAGCGACAGGGGGGAGGCAATCAGCCCCAGCATTTT; CDR3 protein: CAISERQGGGNQPQHF; clone size: -; D gene: TRBD1; V gene: TRBV10-3; J gene: TRBJ1-5
CDR3 DNA: TGTGCCAGCAGCTTGGCTCTAGCGGAGTACGAGCAGTACTTC; CDR3 protein: CASSLALAEYEQYF; clone size: -; D gene: TRBD2; V gene: TRBV5-5; J gene: TRBJ2-7
CDR3 DNA: TGCGCCAGCAGCCAAGAGCCAGGAATGAACACCGGGGAGCTGTTTTTT; CDR3 protein: CASSQEPGMNTGELFF; clone size: -; D gene: -; V gene: TRBV4-1; J gene: TRBJ2-2
CDR3 DNA: TGTGCCAGCAGCCTAAGGACAGCCTTACCCACTGAAGCTTTCTTT; CDR3 protein: CASSLRTALPTEAFF; clone size: -; D gene: -; V gene: TRBV11-2; J gene: TRBJ1-1
CDR3 DNA: TGTGCCAGCAGGACCCGGGACAGGGGCTTCTACGAGCAGTACTTC; CDR3 protein: CASRTRDRGFYEQYF; clone size: -; D gene: TRBD1; V gene: TRBV27; J gene: TRBJ2-7
CDR3 DNA: TGTGCCAGCTCACCACCGGGGGGGACGGACAATCAGCCCCAGCATTTT; CDR3 protein: CASSPPGGTDNQPQHF; clone size: -; D gene: -; V gene: TRBV18; J gene: TRBJ1-5
CDR3 DNA: TGTGCCAGCAGTGAAGTTGCGGCTGGGACTAGCGGGAGGGCCTCGGAGACCCAGTACTTC; CDR3 protein: CASSEVAAGTSGRASETQYF; clone size: -; D gene: TRBD2; V gene: TRBV6-1; J gene: TRBJ2-5
CDR3 DNA: TGTGCCACCAGCAGAGATCAGAATGTAAGGGGCCCAGATACGCAGTATTTT; CDR3 protein: CATSRDQNVRGPDTQYF; clone size: -; D gene: -; V gene: TRBV15; J gene: TRBJ2-3
CDR3 DNA: TGTGCCAGCAGTGCCCTAACCCCTAGCGGGGTATACAATGAGCAGTTCTTC; CDR3 protein: CASSALTPSGVYNEQFF; clone size: -; D gene: TRBD2; V gene: TRBV25-1; J gene: TRBJ2-1
CDR3 DNA: TGTGCCAGCAGTGGACAGGGGGCAACGGATGAGCAGTTCTTC; CDR3 protein: CASSGQGATDEQFF; clone size: -; D gene: TRBD1; V gene: TRBV11-2; J gene: TRBJ2-1
CDR3 DNA: TGTGCCAGCAGTTTACCGGTTGAAACTAATGAAAAACTGTTTTTT; CDR3 protein: CASSLPVETNEKLFF; clone size: -; D gene: -; V gene: TRBV28; J gene: TRBJ1-4
CDR3 DNA: TGTGCCAGCAGTCGCGGATCCGGCCCCGGGGGGACCGGGGAGCTGTTTTTT; CDR3 protein: CASSRGSGPGGTGELFF; clone size: -; D gene: TRBD2; V gene: TRBV27; J gene: TRBJ2-2
CDR3 DNA: TGTGCCATCAGTGGGCCGGGACAGGGTCGCTACGAGCAGTACTTC; CDR3 protein: CAISGPGQGRYEQYF; clone size: once; D gene: TRBD1; V gene: TRBV10-3; J gene: TRBJ2-7
CDR3 DNA: TGTGCCTGGGAGAAGTGGGACAGAAGTCGGTACGAGCAGTACTTC; CDR3 protein: CAWEKWDRSRYEQYF; clone size: -; D gene: TRBD1; V gene: TRBV30; J gene: TRBJ2-7
CDR3 DNA: TGTGCCAGCAGCTCAGGACAGGATGGTAGCGGAGCTTTCTTT; CDR3 protein: CASSSGQDGSGAFF; clone size: few; D gene: TRBD1; V gene: TRBV7-3; J gene: TRBJ1-1
CDR3 DNA: TGTGCCAGCAGTGAAGCTTACATTTACGAGCAGTACTTC; CDR3 protein: CASSEAYIYEQYF; clone size: -; D gene: -; V gene: TRBV2; J gene: TRBJ2-7
CDR3 DNA: TGTGCCAGCAGTTCGTGGGACAGGGGGGAGACCCAGTACTTC; CDR3 protein: CASSSWDRGETQYF; clone size: -; D gene: TRBD1; V gene: TRBV28; J gene: TRBJ2-5
CDR3 DNA: TGTGCCAGCAGCCAAGAAGGGACAGAGATCATGAACACTGAAGCTTTCTTT; CDR3 protein: CASSQEGTEIMNTEAFF; clone size: -; D gene: TRBD1; V gene: TRBV14; J gene: TRBJ1-1
CDR3 DNA: TGCGCCAGCAGAACTAGCGGGTGGGAGACAGATACGCAGTATTTT; CDR3 protein: CASRTSGWETDTQYF; clone size: -; D gene: TRBD2; V gene: TRBV5-1; J gene: TRBJ2-3
CDR3 DNA: TGTGCCAGCAGTGCTCCCGGGACAGGGGGTAATGGCTACACCTTC; CDR3 protein: CASSAPGTGGNGYTF; clone size: -; D gene: TRBD1; V gene: TRBV6-1; J gene: TRBJ1-2
CDR3 DNA: TGTGCCAGCAGCTCGGGGACTATTACCCGCACCGGGGAGCTGTTTTTT; CDR3 protein: CASSSGTITRTGELFF; clone size: -; D gene: TRBD2; V gene: TRBV5-4; J gene: TRBJ2-2
CDR3 DNA: TGCGCCAGCAGCCAGGAGATAAGGGGGGAGACCCAGTACTTC; CDR3 protein: CASSQEIRGETQYF; clone size: -; D gene: -; V gene: TRBV4-1; J gene: TRBJ2-5
CDR3 DNA: TGTGCCAGTAGTATCATGAGGGGGTCTGGGGAGACCCAGTACTTC; CDR3 protein: CASSIMRGSGETQYF; clone size: -; D gene: -; V gene: TRBV19; J gene: TRBJ2-5
CDR3 DNA: TGTGCCAGCTGCGCCGGGGTTTACAATGAGCAGTTCTTC; CDR3 protein: CASCAGVYNEQFF; clone size: -; D gene: -; V gene: TRBV28; J gene: TRBJ2-1
CDR3 DNA: TGTGCCTGGACGCCGGGACAGGGGGCCTATGGCTACACCTTC; CDR3 protein: CAWTPGQGAYGYTF; clone size: -; D gene: TRBD1; V gene: TRBV30; J gene: TRBJ1-2
CDR3 DNA: TGCGCCAGCAGCTTGGCGGCTAGCTTTCCCTACAATGAGCAGTTCTTC; CDR3 protein: CASSLAASFPYNEQFF; clone size: once; D gene: -; V gene: TRBV5-1; J gene: TRBJ2-1
CDR3 DNA: TGTGCCAGCAGACTATCCGGGACAGGGGGCGAGCAGTACTTC; CDR3 protein: CASRLSGTGGEQYF; clone size: -; D gene: TRBD1; V gene: TRBV14; J gene: TRBJ2-7
CDR3 DNA: TGTGCCAGCAGTGAGTGGACGGGGATCTCCTACGAGCAGTACTTC; CDR3 protein: CASSEWTGISYEQYF; clone size: -; D gene: -; V gene: TRBV6-1; J gene: TRBJ2-7
CDR3 DNA: TGCGCCAGCAGCTTGGCGCCAGGGGGTAGTTCTGGGGCCAACGTCCTGACTTTC; CDR3 protein: CASSLAPGGSSGANVLTF; clone size: -; D gene: TRBD1; V gene: TRBV5-1; J gene: TRBJ2-6
CDR3 DNA: TGTGCCAGCAGCCTTCTAGCGGGGGTTTCCTACGAGCAGTACTTC; CDR3 protein: CASSLLAGVSYEQYF; clone size: -; D gene: TRBD2; V gene: TRBV4-2; J gene: TRBJ2-7
CDR3 DNA: TGCGCCAGCAGCTTGGCGGCGTCCGGAGGGACTGAAGCTTTCTTT; CDR3 protein: CASSLAASGGTEAFF; clone size: -; D gene: -; V gene: TRBV5-1; J gene: TRBJ1-1
CDR3 DNA: TGTGCCAGCAGTCTCGGGGGGTCCTACAATGAGCAGTTCTTC; CDR3 protein: CASSLGGSYNEQFF; clone size: once; D gene: TRBD2; V gene: TRBV6-5; J gene: TRBJ2-1
CDR3 DNA: TGTGCCAGCAGCTTGGTGGGCCTGACCGGCGATGAGCAGTTCTTC; CDR3 protein: CASSLVGLTGDEQFF; clone size: -; D gene: -; V gene: TRBV5-6; J gene: TRBJ2-1
CDR3 DNA: TGCGCCAGCTCCCCGGGACTCCTGAGCACTGAAGCTTTCTTT; CDR3 protein: CASSPGLLSTEAFF; clone size: -; D gene: -; V gene: TRBV5-1; J gene: TRBJ1-1
CDR3 DNA: TGTGCCAGCAGGAGGGTTCTCGGGAATACGGAGCCCCAGCATTTT; CDR3 protein: CASRRVLGNTEPQHF; clone size: once; D gene: -; V gene: TRBV6-1; J gene: TRBJ1-5
CDR3 DNA: TGTGCCAGCAGCTTACGACTAGCGGGGCCAGCAGATACGCAGTATTTT; CDR3 protein: CASSLRLAGPADTQYF; clone size: -; D gene: TRBD2; V gene: TRBV7-2; J gene: TRBJ2-3
CDR3 DNA: TGTGCCAGCAGCCAAGGATTGGCAGTCAAAAATTCACCCCTCCACTTT; CDR3 protein: CASSQGLAVKNSPLHF; clone size: -; D gene: -; V gene: TRBV14; J gene: TRBJ1-6
CDR3 DNA: TGCGCCAGCAGCCAAGATAGGACAGACGCCTATGGCTACACCTTC; CDR3 protein: CASSQDRTDAYGYTF; clone size: -; D gene: -; V gene: TRBV4-1; J gene: TRBJ1-2
CDR3 DNA: TGCGCCAGCAGCCTAGACAGGGCCGGGGCCAACGTCCTGACTTTC; CDR3 protein: CASSLDRAGANVLTF; clone size: -; D gene: TRBD1; V gene: TRBV5-1; J gene: TRBJ2-6
CDR3 DNA: TGTGCCAGTAGTGTCAGGACAGCCTTGAACACTGAAGCTTTCTTT; CDR3 protein: CASSVRTALNTEAFF; clone size: -; D gene: -; V gene: TRBV19; J gene: TRBJ1-1
CDR3 DNA: TGTGCCAGCAGTTTAACACTAGCGGGCACCGGGGAGCTGTTTTTT; CDR3 protein: CASSLTLAGTGELFF; clone size: -; D gene: TRBD2; V gene: TRBV28; J gene: TRBJ2-2
CDR3 DNA: TGTGCCAGCTCACTTCCCGGGGGGCTCGACACCGGGGAGCTGTTTTTT; CDR3 protein: CASSLPGGLDTGELFF; clone size: -; D gene: -; V gene: TRBV18; J gene: TRBJ2-2
CDR3 DNA: TGTGCCAGCAGTGAACACACCGGGACTAGCGGAATCAAAGAGACCCAGTACTTC; CDR3 protein: CASSEHTGTSGIKETQYF; clone size: once; D gene: TRBD2; V gene: TRBV25-1; J gene: TRBJ2-5
CDR3 DNA: TGTGCCAGCAGCAGGCGCGGGGACTCCAATGAGCAGTTCTTC; CDR3 protein: CASSRRGDSNEQFF; clone size: -; D gene: -; V gene: TRBV9; J gene: TRBJ2-1